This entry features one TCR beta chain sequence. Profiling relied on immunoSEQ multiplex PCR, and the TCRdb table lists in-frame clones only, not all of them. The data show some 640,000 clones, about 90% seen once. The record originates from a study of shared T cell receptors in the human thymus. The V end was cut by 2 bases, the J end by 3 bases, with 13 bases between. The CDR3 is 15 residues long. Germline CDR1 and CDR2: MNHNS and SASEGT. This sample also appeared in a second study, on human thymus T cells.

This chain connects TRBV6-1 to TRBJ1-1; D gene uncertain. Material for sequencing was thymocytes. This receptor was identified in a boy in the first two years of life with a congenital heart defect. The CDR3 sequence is CASSELAGYHTEAFF. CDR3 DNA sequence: TGTGCCAGCAGTGAACTTGCAGGTTATCACACTGAAGCTTTCTTT.